A selection of T cell receptor beta chains follows, all from one sample in a study of cytomegalovirus exposure and HLA in healthy donors. This table comes from immunoSEQ multiplex PCR, and its TCRdb copy is limited to in-frame clones, with some not included. The table includes approximately 220,000 clones, approximately 81% detected once. The specimen was PBMCs. Receptors originate from a man under 40 in good health and CMV-seronegative. Each CDR3 is given with its conserved first and last residue. A D gene is named only where the DNA matches it firmly. Clone size is not always given. Where it is, it says once, few, many or a class for expanded clones.

d_call: NA
clone_size: NA
j_call: TRBJ2-7
v_call: TRBV13
cdr3_nt: TGTGCCAGCAGCTTTAATCCCTACGAGCAGTACTTC
cdr3_aa: CASSFNPYEQYF

d_call: NA
clone_size: NA
j_call: TRBJ2-7
v_call: TRBV4-2
cdr3_nt: TGTGCCAGCAGCCAAGATAAAGGTAGCTTGGCCTACGAGCAGTACTTC
cdr3_aa: CASSQDKGSLAYEQYF

d_call: TRBD1
clone_size: NA
j_call: TRBJ2-1
v_call: TRBV7-9
cdr3_nt: TGTGCCAGCAGCTCTCCAGGGGGCGGTGAAACCTACAATGAGCAGTTCTTC
cdr3_aa: CASSSPGGGETYNEQFF

d_call: NA
clone_size: NA
j_call: TRBJ2-6
v_call: TRBV5-6
cdr3_nt: TGTGCCAGCAGCTTCCCCTACTCGACAGGCTTCTCTGGGGCCAGCGTCCTGACTTTC
cdr3_aa: CASSFPYSTGFSGASVLTF

d_call: NA
clone_size: few
j_call: TRBJ1-2
v_call: TRBV5-6
cdr3_nt: TGTGCCAGCAGCTCCGGAGGGGTCTATGGCTACACCTTC
cdr3_aa: CASSSGGVYGYTF

d_call: NA
clone_size: few
j_call: TRBJ1-1
v_call: TRBV28
cdr3_nt: TGTGCCAGCAGTTTTAGGGGGTCTATCCTCACTGAAGCTTTCTTT
cdr3_aa: CASSFRGSILTEAFF

d_call: TRBD1
clone_size: NA
j_call: TRBJ2-1
v_call: TRBV5-4
cdr3_nt: TGTGCCAGCAGCTTGGGGGTCACAGGGGTCCCTTACAATGAGCAGTTCTTC
cdr3_aa: CASSLGVTGVPYNEQFF

d_call: TRBD1
clone_size: NA
j_call: TRBJ1-6
v_call: TRBV4-1
cdr3_nt: TGCGCCAGCAGCCAAGAGGGACAGGGGGCCTCCTATAATTCACCCCTCCACTTT
cdr3_aa: CASSQEGQGASYNSPLHF

d_call: NA
clone_size: few
j_call: TRBJ2-1
v_call: TRBV6-1
cdr3_nt: TGTGCCAGCAGTGTTGGTAGGGGCTATGACAATGAGCAGTTCTTC
cdr3_aa: CASSVGRGYDNEQFF

d_call: TRBD2
clone_size: NA
j_call: TRBJ2-7
v_call: TRBV4-3
cdr3_nt: TGCGCCAGCAGCCAAGATTTAGCGGGGGGGACCTACGAGCAGTACTTC
cdr3_aa: CASSQDLAGGTYEQYF

d_call: TRBD2
clone_size: NA
j_call: TRBJ2-1
v_call: TRBV9
cdr3_nt: TGTGCCAGCAGCGTATTGGGCGGGGGGGCCTACAATGAGCAGTTCTTC
cdr3_aa: CASSVLGGGAYNEQFF

d_call: NA
clone_size: NA
j_call: TRBJ2-3
v_call: TRBV27
cdr3_nt: TGTGCCAGCAGTTTCGGACACATCACAGATACGCAGTATTTT
cdr3_aa: CASSFGHITDTQYF

d_call: NA
clone_size: once
j_call: TRBJ2-7
v_call: TRBV6-5
cdr3_nt: TGTGCCAGCAGTTACGCCAGAAGTATGGCCTACGAGCAGTACTTC
cdr3_aa: CASSYARSMAYEQYF

d_call: TRBD1
clone_size: NA
j_call: TRBJ2-2
v_call: TRBV6-6
cdr3_nt: TGTGCCAGCAGTCAAGCAGGGGGCAAGACCGGGGAGCTGTTTTTT
cdr3_aa: CASSQAGGKTGELFF

d_call: TRBD2
clone_size: NA
j_call: TRBJ2-1
v_call: TRBV7-9
cdr3_nt: TGTGCCAGCAGCTTAGCGATGGGACTAGGGGGAGGTGAGCAGTTCTTC
cdr3_aa: CASSLAMGLGGGEQFF

d_call: TRBD2
clone_size: NA
j_call: TRBJ2-3
v_call: TRBV28
cdr3_nt: TGTGCCAGCAGTTTAGGGGATAAGCGGGGGTTTGGGACAGATACGCAGTATTTT
cdr3_aa: CASSLGDKRGFGTDTQYF

d_call: NA
clone_size: NA
j_call: TRBJ2-7
v_call: TRBV5-1
cdr3_nt: TGCGCCAGCAGCTTGGTAGGGGAATTAGGCTACGAGCAGTACTTC
cdr3_aa: CASSLVGELGYEQYF

d_call: TRBD2
clone_size: NA
j_call: TRBJ2-5
v_call: TRBV5-1
cdr3_nt: TGCGCCAGCAGCCCTACGGGAGGGGCTGCACAAGAGACCCAGTACTTC
cdr3_aa: CASSPTGGAAQETQYF

d_call: TRBD2
clone_size: few
j_call: TRBJ2-1
v_call: TRBV7-7
cdr3_nt: TGTGCTAGCAGCCGACTAGCGGGGGGTTTAAGCTCCTACAATGAGCAGTTCTTC
cdr3_aa: CASSRLAGGLSSYNEQFF

d_call: NA
clone_size: NA
j_call: TRBJ2-7
v_call: TRBV19
cdr3_nt: TGTGCCACCCGGACGGACTTCAGCTCCTACGAGCAGTACTTC
cdr3_aa: CATRTDFSSYEQYF

d_call: TRBD2
clone_size: NA
j_call: TRBJ2-2
v_call: TRBV4-2
cdr3_nt: TGTGCCAGCAGCCCTCGTGCGGCGGCGGGAGGGCCCGGCACCGGGGAGCTGTTTTTT
cdr3_aa: CASSPRAAAGGPGTGELFF

d_call: NA
clone_size: NA
j_call: TRBJ1-4
v_call: TRBV4-1
cdr3_nt: TGCGCCAGCAGCCCCTTTAAGGGGACTATGATGAAACTGTTTTTT
cdr3_aa: CASSPFKGTMMKLFF

d_call: TRBD1
clone_size: NA
j_call: TRBJ1-2
v_call: TRBV6-5
cdr3_nt: TGTGCCAGCAGTTACTCGAGGACAGGGAACTATGGCTACACCTTC
cdr3_aa: CASSYSRTGNYGYTF

d_call: TRBD1
clone_size: NA
j_call: TRBJ1-2
v_call: TRBV28
cdr3_nt: TGTGCCACTCCGGGACAGGGAAACTATGGCTACACCTTC
cdr3_aa: CATPGQGNYGYTF

d_call: NA
clone_size: NA
j_call: TRBJ2-2
v_call: TRBV19
cdr3_nt: TGTGCCAGTTACAGGAGCGCGAACACCGGGGAGCTGTTTTTT
cdr3_aa: CASYRSANTGELFF

d_call: TRBD2
clone_size: few
j_call: TRBJ2-3
v_call: TRBV18
cdr3_nt: TGTGCCAGCTCTCCCCTAGCGGGGGCCCGAGATACGCAGTATTTT
cdr3_aa: CASSPLAGARDTQYF

d_call: NA
clone_size: NA
j_call: TRBJ1-5
v_call: TRBV19
cdr3_nt: TGTGCCAGTAGTAGCTCCCCTAGTAGGGGCAGCAATCAGCCCCAGCATTTT
cdr3_aa: CASSSSPSRGSNQPQHF

d_call: TRBD2
clone_size: NA
j_call: TRBJ2-7
v_call: TRBV5-1
cdr3_nt: TGCGCCAGCAGCCGGGGGGGCCTAAACTCCTACGAGCAGTACTTC
cdr3_aa: CASSRGGLNSYEQYF

d_call: NA
clone_size: few
j_call: TRBJ2-1
v_call: TRBV7-9
cdr3_nt: TGTGCCAGCAGCTTAGTAATAGGGGGTCCTGAGCAGTTCTTC
cdr3_aa: CASSLVIGGPEQFF

d_call: NA
clone_size: few
j_call: TRBJ2-6
v_call: TRBV5-1
cdr3_nt: TGCGCCAGCAGCTTGGTCCCCTCTGGGGCCAGCGTCCTGACTTTC
cdr3_aa: CASSLVPSGASVLTF

d_call: NA
clone_size: NA
j_call: TRBJ1-1
v_call: TRBV2
cdr3_nt: TGTGCCAGCAGGGACAGTATGTCTGAAGCTTTCTTT
cdr3_aa: CASRDSMSEAFF

d_call: NA
clone_size: NA
j_call: TRBJ2-7
v_call: TRBV7-2
cdr3_nt: TGTGCCAGCAGCTTAGACAGCAGGACAGCGCCCCGGCAGTACTTC
cdr3_aa: CASSLDSRTAPRQYF

d_call: TRBD2
clone_size: NA
j_call: TRBJ2-3
v_call: TRBV19
cdr3_nt: TGTGCCAGTAGTATTTGGACTAGCAGCACAGATACGCAGTATTTT
cdr3_aa: CASSIWTSSTDTQYF

d_call: NA
clone_size: NA
j_call: TRBJ1-1
v_call: TRBV6-1
cdr3_nt: TGTGCCAGCAGTGGGGGCCTGCTCAACACTGAAGCTTTCTTT
cdr3_aa: CASSGGLLNTEAFF

d_call: NA
clone_size: NA
j_call: TRBJ2-3
v_call: TRBV7-9
cdr3_nt: TGTGCCAGCAGCTTAGAGACTATAGGAAGCACAGATACGCAGTATTTT
cdr3_aa: CASSLETIGSTDTQYF

d_call: NA
clone_size: NA
j_call: TRBJ2-7
v_call: TRBV28
cdr3_nt: TGTGCCAGCAGTTTATGGCGCAGGATCCCCTACGAGCAGTACTTC
cdr3_aa: CASSLWRRIPYEQYF

d_call: TRBD1
clone_size: NA
j_call: TRBJ1-1
v_call: TRBV18
cdr3_nt: TGTGCCAGCTCACCATCAGGGGGCGCCCTGAACACTGAAGCTTTCTTT
cdr3_aa: CASSPSGGALNTEAFF

d_call: TRBD1
clone_size: NA
j_call: TRBJ1-2
v_call: TRBV9
cdr3_nt: TGTGCCAGCAGCGTGGGGACAGGGTCTAACTATGGCTACACCTTC
cdr3_aa: CASSVGTGSNYGYTF

d_call: NA
clone_size: once
j_call: TRBJ1-1
v_call: TRBV7-6
cdr3_nt: TGTGCCAGCAGCTTAGTCCATGGGGGCATGGCTTTCTTT
cdr3_aa: CASSLVHGGMAFF

d_call: NA
clone_size: few
j_call: TRBJ1-5
v_call: TRBV4-1
cdr3_nt: TGCGCCAGCAGCTGGGGGCTGCTCAATCAGCCCCAGCATTTT
cdr3_aa: CASSWGLLNQPQHF

d_call: NA
clone_size: NA
j_call: TRBJ2-6
v_call: TRBV12-5
cdr3_nt: TGTGCTAGTGCCCAGGGGTTGGCCAGCGTCCTGACTTTC
cdr3_aa: CASAQGLASVLTF

d_call: TRBD2
clone_size: NA
j_call: TRBJ2-7
v_call: TRBV5-4
cdr3_nt: TGTGCCAGCAGCGCACCATGGGGGGGCGAGCAGTACTTC
cdr3_aa: CASSAPWGGEQYF

d_call: NA
clone_size: NA
j_call: TRBJ1-1
v_call: TRBV7-2
cdr3_nt: TGTGCCAGCAGCGGGGGACACCAGATGAACACTGAAGCTTTCTTT
cdr3_aa: CASSGGHQMNTEAFF

d_call: TRBD2
clone_size: NA
j_call: TRBJ2-3
v_call: TRBV10-3
cdr3_nt: TGTGCCATCAGTGTAGCGGGGGACCTTGGTACGCAGTATTTT
cdr3_aa: CAISVAGDLGTQYF

d_call: NA
clone_size: NA
j_call: TRBJ2-1
v_call: TRBV29-1
cdr3_nt: TGCAGCTCCCTAGGGGGGGCCGGGAATGAGCAGTTCTTC
cdr3_aa: CSSLGGAGNEQFF

d_call: NA
clone_size: NA
j_call: TRBJ2-3
v_call: TRBV11-2
cdr3_nt: TGTGCCAGCAGCTGGGGGGGGGCCGTACGAGATACGCAGTATTTT
cdr3_aa: CASSWGGAVRDTQYF

d_call: TRBD1
clone_size: NA
j_call: TRBJ2-7
v_call: TRBV5-4
cdr3_nt: TGTGCCAGCAGCTTAGACAGGGATTACGAGCAGTACTTC
cdr3_aa: CASSLDRDYEQYF

d_call: NA
clone_size: NA
j_call: TRBJ2-7
v_call: TRBV18
cdr3_nt: TGTGCCAGCTCACGCGGCGCTCAAACCTACGAGCAGTACTTC
cdr3_aa: CASSRGAQTYEQYF

d_call: NA
clone_size: NA
j_call: TRBJ1-2
v_call: TRBV19
cdr3_nt: TGTGCCAGCGCCCCGGCGGTTGGGGTCCAGGGCCTATATGGCTACACCTTC
cdr3_aa: CASAPAVGVQGLYGYTF

d_call: NA
clone_size: NA
j_call: TRBJ1-1
v_call: TRBV19
cdr3_nt: TGTGCCAGTAGTGCACCCCCGAGGGTGGACAGAGTACACACTGAAGCTTTCTTT
cdr3_aa: CASSAPPRVDRVHTEAFF

d_call: NA
clone_size: NA
j_call: TRBJ2-5
v_call: TRBV6-6
cdr3_nt: TGTGCCAGCATGGGTCGGGGGGCGAAAGAGACCCAGTACTTC
cdr3_aa: CASMGRGAKETQYF

d_call: NA
clone_size: NA
j_call: TRBJ1-1
v_call: TRBV2
cdr3_nt: TGTGCCAGCCTGAGGGCCCCCTCCACTGAAGCTTTCTTT
cdr3_aa: CASLRAPSTEAFF

d_call: NA
clone_size: NA
j_call: TRBJ1-1
v_call: TRBV19
cdr3_nt: TGTGCCAGTACCCGAGGGAGCCGGTACACTGAAGCTTTCTTT
cdr3_aa: CASTRGSRYTEAFF

d_call: TRBD2
clone_size: NA
j_call: TRBJ2-3
v_call: TRBV28
cdr3_nt: TGTGCCAGCAGTTTCCCCCTTGGGAGGGCAGAAGATACGCAGTATTTT
cdr3_aa: CASSFPLGRAEDTQYF